This T cell receptor beta chain was retrieved from a study of beta chain features in type 1 diabetes. Overall study findings and caveats: Naive, central memory and Treg TCRB repertoires seemed to resemble each other more closely in patients than they did in healthy donors. Any PCR bias toward short templates would affect both groups alike. Across all four CD4+ subsets, people with type 1 diabetes showed modestly shorter TCRB CDR3s.

Germline V lookup: CDR1 SGHRS, CDR2 YFSETQ. V gave up 3 bases and J gave up 0 bases, with 13 bases separating them. The CDR3 has 16 amino acids. Investigators reverse transcribed all isolated RNA, so they sequenced expressed TCRB transcripts. Only in-frame clones appear in the TCRdb table, and some are missing; sequencing was by immunoSEQ multiplex PCR. The sample has more than 250,000 clones; 14% are singletons. In its sample, this clone was seen a few times. Antigen unknown. Cell sorting via CD45RO/CCR7/CD25/CD127/CD95/CD27 was performed to obtain CD4+ naive, central memory, regulatory and stem cell-like memory cells. Over 95% purity was reached by all sorted populations.

The chain employs TRBV5-1 and TRBJ2-1; D is ambiguous. The TCR was taken from a man aged 25-45 years with type 1 diabetes. The sequencing input was naive CD4+ T cells from blood. The CDR3 region is CASSSAGSGSYNEQFF. CDR3 DNA sequence: TGCGCCAGCAGCTCCGCCGGGTCGGGCTCCTACAATGAGCAGTTCTTC. Using reference TRBV5-1 and TRBJ2-1 for the parts outside the CDR3, the full variable domain is KAGVTQTPRYLIKTRGQQVTLSCSPISGHRSVSWYQQTPGQGLQFLFEYFSETQRNKGNFPGRFSGRQFSNSRSEMNVSTLELGDSALYLCASSSAGSGSYNEQFFGPGTRLTVL.